Listed below are T cell receptor beta chains from one sample, sequenced in a study of blood T cell repertoires in COVID-19. The data were produced by immunoSEQ multiplex PCR, yet TCRdb's version contains in-frame clones alone and is incomplete. The table has 380,000 or so clones, roughly 90% seen once. Sequencing was carried out using peripheral blood. The origin of the receptors is a man in his forties or fifties with acute or convalescent COVID-19. Each CDR3 is given with its conserved first and last residue. The D gene is left open where the match is weak. Rows give clone size only sometimes, using once, few, many, or a class for an expanded clone.

length: 15; J: TRBJ1-3; size: -; D: -; V: TRBV5-1; DNA: TGCGCCAGCAGCTTGGTAGGGGGGGACGGAAACACCATATATTTT; CDR3: CASSLVGGDGNTIYF
length: 14; J: TRBJ2-7; size: -; D: -; V: TRBV4-3; DNA: TGCGCCAGCAGCCAAGATGACGAGACAAATAGGCAGTACTTC; CDR3: CASSQDDETNRQYF
length: 12; J: TRBJ1-1; size: -; D: -; V: TRBV7-9; DNA: TGTGCCACCGGGAGGGGTGGCACTGAAGCTTTCTTT; CDR3: CATGRGGTEAFF
length: 15; J: TRBJ2-3; size: once; D: TRBD2; V: TRBV2; DNA: TGTGCCATCTCGACCCGGGAGGGCGGCTACGGTACGCAGTATTTT; CDR3: CAISTREGGYGTQYF
length: 17; J: TRBJ2-3; size: -; D: TRBD2; V: TRBV6-1; DNA: TGTGCCAGCAGTGAAAACGGACTAGCGGGAGGAACAGATACGCAGTATTTT; CDR3: CASSENGLAGGTDTQYF
length: 15; J: TRBJ1-6; size: once; D: TRBD1; V: TRBV20-1; DNA: TGCAGTGCTAGTACCCAAGGACAGGGCGGTTCACCCCTCCACTTT; CDR3: CSASTQGQGGSPLHF
length: 12; J: TRBJ2-3; size: -; D: -; V: TRBV5-5; DNA: TGTGCCAGCAGCCCACACACAGATACGCAGTATTTT; CDR3: CASSPHTDTQYF
length: 13; J: TRBJ1-1; size: -; D: -; V: TRBV5-1; DNA: TGCGCCAGCAGCTTGGTTAGAAACACTGAAGCTTTCTTT; CDR3: CASSLVRNTEAFF
length: 15; J: TRBJ1-5; size: -; D: TRBD1; V: TRBV4-1; DNA: TGCGCCAGCAGCCGGGATGACAGGGGCGATCAGCCCCAGCATTTT; CDR3: CASSRDDRGDQPQHF
length: 16; J: TRBJ1-3; size: -; D: -; V: TRBV3-1/TRBV3-2; DNA: TGTGCCAGCAGCGTACAACCGGGTCTCTCTGGAAACACCATATATTTT; CDR3: CASSVQPGLSGNTIYF
length: 15; J: TRBJ1-1; size: -; D: -; V: TRBV28; DNA: TGTGCCAGCAGTTTATACCCCTTAGGGAGGGGTGAAGCTTTCTTT; CDR3: CASSLYPLGRGEAFF
length: 15; J: TRBJ1-1; size: few; D: -; V: TRBV9; DNA: TGTGCCAGCAGCGTAGTAGGAGGGGCCCGACGGGAAGCTTTCTTT; CDR3: CASSVVGGARREAFF
length: 14; J: TRBJ1-6; size: -; D: -; V: TRBV28; DNA: TGTGCCAGCAGTGCTTCGCTCAGGGATTCACCCCTCCACTTT; CDR3: CASSASLRDSPLHF
length: 14; J: TRBJ1-1; size: -; D: -; V: TRBV7-9; DNA: TGTGCCAGCAGCTTAGGCAGGGATCACACTGAAGCTTTCTTT; CDR3: CASSLGRDHTEAFF
length: 13; J: TRBJ1-5; size: -; D: -; V: TRBV5-5; DNA: TGTGCCAGCAGCGGACAAAGCAATCAGCCCCAGCATTTT; CDR3: CASSGQSNQPQHF
length: 16; J: TRBJ1-1; size: -; D: TRBD1; V: TRBV5-4; DNA: TGTGCCAGCAGCCGCGGGACAGGGGGTTGGACCACTGAAGCTTTCTTT; CDR3: CASSRGTGGWTTEAFF
length: 14; J: TRBJ2-1; size: -; D: TRBD2; V: TRBV9; DNA: TGTGCCAGCAGCGTAAGAGCGGGAGTTAGGGAGCAGTTCTTC; CDR3: CASSVRAGVREQFF
length: 16; J: TRBJ1-4; size: -; D: -; V: TRBV28; DNA: TGTGCCAGCAGTAGCCCGAGGAGGGCTGGAAATGAAAAACTGTTTTTT; CDR3: CASSSPRRAGNEKLFF
length: 14; J: TRBJ1-5; size: few; D: -; V: TRBV29-1; DNA: TGCAGCGTCACAGTGGCGAGTAGCAATCAGCCCCAGCATTTT; CDR3: CSVTVASSNQPQHF
length: 15; J: TRBJ1-5; size: -; D: -; V: TRBV19; DNA: TGTGCCAGTAGTTACTCAGGTGAAGGTGGAGGGCCCCAGCATTTT; CDR3: CASSYSGEGGGPQHF
length: 15; J: TRBJ2-1; size: -; D: -; V: TRBV5-1; DNA: TGCGCCAGCAACCCAATAAATCCAGGCCCCAATGAGCAGTTCTTC; CDR3: CASNPINPGPNEQFF
length: 15; J: TRBJ1-1; size: -; D: -; V: TRBV5-8; DNA: TGTGCCAGCAGCTTGGCCGGGGGGGATGGGGCTGAAGCTTTCTTT; CDR3: CASSLAGGDGAEAFF
length: 16; J: TRBJ1-2; size: -; D: -; V: TRBV4-1; DNA: TGCGCCAGCACCCTTTCTGCGGGACTTCCACCCGGTGGCTACACCTTC; CDR3: CASTLSAGLPPGGYTF
length: 11; J: TRBJ2-7; size: -; D: -; V: TRBV27; DNA: TGTGCCAGCGGGTGGGGCCGGGAGCAGTACTTC; CDR3: CASGWGREQYF
length: 13; J: TRBJ1-2; size: once; D: -; V: TRBV27; DNA: TGTGCCAGCACCCCGGGCGGGGGTTCGGGCTACACCTTC; CDR3: CASTPGGGSGYTF
length: 13; J: TRBJ1-6; size: once; D: -; V: TRBV3-1/TRBV3-2; DNA: TGTGCCAGCAGCCAGGGGGGGTCTTCACCCCTCCACTTT; CDR3: CASSQGGSSPLHF
length: 18; J: TRBJ1-2; size: -; D: TRBD1; V: TRBV15; DNA: TGTGCCACCAGCAGCGGCCCGGGACAGGGAGCTACTAACTATGGCTACACCTTC; CDR3: CATSSGPGQGATNYGYTF
length: 15; J: TRBJ2-7; size: -; D: TRBD1; V: TRBV3-1/TRBV3-2; DNA: TGTGCCAGCAGCCAAGGGGGGACAGGCTCCTACGAGCAGTACTTC; CDR3: CASSQGGTGSYEQYF
length: 15; J: TRBJ1-3; size: -; D: -; V: TRBV5-1; DNA: TGCGCCAGCAGTTTTGGGGGAGGCCCAGGAAACACCATATATTTT; CDR3: CASSFGGGPGNTIYF
length: 14; J: TRBJ2-7; size: once; D: -; V: TRBV20-1; DNA: TGCAGTGCTAGTTCTCTAACAGGGTCCTACGAGCAGTACTTC; CDR3: CSASSLTGSYEQYF
length: 16; J: TRBJ2-5; size: -; D: TRBD1; V: TRBV6-1; DNA: TGTGCCAGCAGTGACCCCGGACAGGGGAGTAGGGAGACCCAGTACTTC; CDR3: CASSDPGQGSRETQYF
length: 17; J: TRBJ2-1; size: -; D: -; V: TRBV11-2; DNA: TGTGCCAGCAGCCCCGGGGCGGGGATCCTCTCCTACAATGAGCAGTTCTTC; CDR3: CASSPGAGILSYNEQFF
length: 14; J: TRBJ2-3; size: -; D: TRBD1; V: TRBV28; DNA: TGTGCCAGCGCCAATCACAGGGGAACAGATACGCAGTATTTT; CDR3: CASANHRGTDTQYF
length: 16; J: TRBJ1-2; size: -; D: TRBD1; V: TRBV30; DNA: TGTGCCTGGAGTCCCCACGGGGACAGGGCGAACTATGGCTACACCTTC; CDR3: CAWSPHGDRANYGYTF
length: 14; J: TRBJ1-1; size: once; D: -; V: TRBV7-9; DNA: TGTGCCAGCAGCTTGGGGGGGTTGAACACTGAAGCTTTCTTT; CDR3: CASSLGGLNTEAFF
length: 16; J: TRBJ2-1; size: -; D: TRBD2; V: TRBV11-2; DNA: TGTGCCAGCAGCTCTGTCTCGGGCGGGGGAGCATTAGAGCAGTTCTTC; CDR3: CASSSVSGGGALEQFF